One sample yielded the 26 T cell receptor beta chains listed below, sequenced in a study of T cells in Graves' hyperthyroidism and ophthalmopathy. Amplification of TCR beta CDR3 regions was performed using RNA transcripts as template. A set of HTBI primers served as the primers for a first-round RT-PCR of the TCR CDR3. Each CDR3 protein gets one entry after TCRdb re-called the multiplex PCR reads with MiXCR. The data hold approximately 620,000 distinct CDR3 sequences, with about 15% observed a single time. What was sequenced was blood. These receptors all come from a woman in her 30s with Graves' hyperthyroidism that later progressed to Graves' ophthalmopathy.

The chain couples TRBV6-2 or TRBV6-3 to TRBJ1-4; TRBD1 is a possible D gene (6 bases). CDR3 size: 15 residues. Germline loops: CDR1 MNHEY, CDR2 SVGEGT. Trimming cost V 2 bases and J 4 bases, with 11 bases left between them. CDR3 region: CASSYGGRGNEKLFF. The CDR3 DNA reads as TGTGCCAGCAGTTACGGGGGGCGAGGTAATGAAAAACTGTTTTTT.

This rearrangement joins TRBV24-1 to TRBJ2-7; a possible D gene is TRBD2 (6 bases). V lost 3 bases and J lost 7, with 12 bases in between. CDR1 and CDR2 (germline): KGHDR, SFDVKD. The CDR3 contains 13 residues. The CDR3 DNA sequence: TGTGCCACCAGTGATGGGACTCACTGGGAGCAGTACTTC. Translation gives CATSDGTHWEQYF.

This clonotype was found a few times. The chain has TRBV20-1 and TRBJ2-1, with 7 bases fitting TRBD2. This CDR3 comprises 13 residues. Germline CDR1 DFQATT, CDR2 SNEGSKA (reference sequence). Written as DNA, the CDR3 is TGCAGCGGCCAGGGACTACAATTCAATGAGCAGTTCTTC. It encodes CSGQGLQFNEQFF.

In its sample, this clonotype was seen a few times. The chain links TRBV5-5 to TRBJ2-7; D is possibly TRBD1 or TRBD2 (5 bases each). Germline lookup yields CDR1 SGHKS and CDR2 YYEKEE (reference sequence). The CDR3 is 15 amino acids. Trimming shortened V by 6 bases and J by 4 bases, and 20 bases separated the two germline ends. CDR3 coding DNA: TGTGCCAGCAACGAACCGGGACGGACAATTTACGAGCAGTACTTC. Translation: CASNEPGRTIYEQYF.

This clonotype was recorded many times. The chain has TRBV7-8 and TRBJ2-5; 12 nucleotides align to TRBD2. Germline assignment: CDR1 SGHVS and CDR2 FQNEAQ. The CDR3 totals 15 residues. J lost 4 bases, V lost 5 bases, and 5 bases had no gene match. In nucleotides, the CDR3 is TGTGCCAGCAGCCCAGGACTAGCGGGGCGAGAGACCCAGTACTTC. Translation gives CASSPGLAGRETQYF.

This clonotype was detected a few times. This rearrangement joins TRBV12-3 or TRBV12-4 to TRBJ1-6; D is undetermined. V gave up 2 bases and J gave up 8 bases, with 10 bases separating them. There are 14 residues in the CDR3. The CDR3 reads CASSLRAGDSPLHF. The CDR3 DNA sequence: TGTGCCAGCAGTTTAAGGGCCGGCGATTCACCCCTCCACTTT.

This clonotype has a count of ten or more. The chain links TRBV6-2 or TRBV6-3 to TRBJ1-1, with a weak D call TRBD1 (5 bases). Trimming removed 6 bases at V and 5 bases at J, with 22 bases between. CDR1 is MNHEY and CDR2 is SVGEGT in the germline V gene. The CDR3 is made up of 16 amino acids. The DNA of the CDR3 is TGTGCCAGCAGACATCCGGGACTCCCAAGAAGAACTGAAGCTTTCTTT. Residues: CASRHPGLPRRTEAFF.

The chain has TRBV28 and TRBJ2-7, with 8 bases fitting TRBD1. Germline V gene sequence: CDR1 MDHEN, CDR2 SYDVKM. The CDR3 runs to 13 residues. The ends lost 5 bases at V and 5 bases at J; junction bases unmatched: 5. The CDR3: CASSTGGIHEQYF. The CDR3 bases are TGTGCCAGCAGTACAGGGGGTATCCACGAGCAGTACTTC.

There are many counts of this clonotype. The chain employs TRBV19 and TRBJ2-1; TRBD2 aligns across 7 bases. The CDR3 is made up of 16 amino acids. Germline values: CDR1 LNHDA, CDR2 SQIVND (reference sequence). Germline trimming cut 2 bases from V and 0 bases from J; bases unmatched to any gene: 4. The CDR3 loop reads CASSILGGSSYNEQFF. The DNA for the CDR3 is TGTGCCAGTAGTATACTCGGCGGGAGCTCCTACAATGAGCAGTTCTTC.

The rearrangement uses TRBV30 and TRBJ2-1, with TRBD1 matching over 7 bases. The germline V gene has CDR1 GTSNPN and CDR2 SVGIG (reference sequence). The CDR3 has 17 residues. With 3 bases clipped from V and 6 bases from J, the junction kept 17 bases outside the gene matches. The CDR3: CAWRDPGPGTGVNEQFF. In DNA, the CDR3 is TGTGCCTGGAGAGACCCGGGCCCGGGAACAGGGGTCAATGAGCAGTTCTTC.

This clonotype was seen at least ten times. The chain employs TRBV27 and TRBJ2-7, with TRBD2 identical over 10 bases. This CDR3 has 16 amino acids. The junction had 15 bases not matched to a gene; V was cut back by 6 bases and J by 7 bases. Germline assignment: CDR1 MNHEY and CDR2 SMNVEV (reference sequence). CDR3 sequence reads: CASRLGTSARGREQYF. The CDR3 nucleotides read TGTGCCAGCAGACTAGGGACTAGCGCGAGGGGGCGGGAGCAGTACTTC.

A few counts support this clonotype. The genes are TRBV2 and TRBJ1-1; 7 bases match TRBD1. After removal of 8 bases from V and 0 bases from J, the junction contained 6 bases not matched to a gene. Germline lookup yields CDR1 SNHLY and CDR2 FYNNEI. The CDR3 spans 14 residues. The CDR3 sequence is CASQGGVVNTEAFF. CDR3 coding DNA: TGTGCCAGCCAGGGGGGGGTGGTGAACACTGAAGCTTTCTTT.

The chain uses TRBV28 and TRBJ2-2; a possible D gene is TRBD2 (5 bases). The germline CDR1 and CDR2 sequences are MDHEN and SYDVKM. Trimming left V 5 bases short and J 15 bases short, with 16 bases between. The CDR3 spans 12 residues. As DNA, the CDR3 is TGTGCCAGCAGTCCGCGGGCCCCCGGGGTGTTTTTT. Translated, it gives CASSPRAPGVFF. Using reference TRBV28 and TRBJ2-2 for the parts outside the CDR3, the full variable domain is DVKVTQSSRYLVKRTGEKVFLECVQDMDHENMFWYRQDPGLGLRLIYFSYDVKMKEKGDIPEGYSVSREKKERFSLILESASTNQTSMYLCASSPRAPGVFFGEGSRLTVL.

This sequence joins TRBV20-1 and TRBJ2-3; maybe TRBD2 (5 bases). CDR1 and CDR2 (germline): DFQATT, SNEGSKA (reference sequence). There are 16 residues in the CDR3. V was cut by 3 bases and J by 2 bases, with 18 bases left in between. The CDR3 loop reads CSASRAGVGVTDTQYF. DNA of the CDR3: TGCAGTGCTAGTCGGGCCGGGGTTGGGGTCACAGATACGCAGTATTTT.

This clonotype was recorded many times. This chain links TRBV5-1 with TRBJ2-5, with a weak D call TRBD2 (5 bases). Germline V gene data show CDR1 as SGHRS and CDR2 as YFSETQ. CDR3 size: 15 residues. Trimming removed 1 base from V and 2 bases from J, with 12 bases in between. In nucleotides, the CDR3 is TGCGCCAGCAGCTTGTTAGAGCGGAAACAAGAGACCCAGTACTTC. Encoded protein: CASSLLERKQETQYF.

This clonotype was seen ten or more times. CDR3 DNA: TGTGCCAGCAGTTCCCCCGGGGGTGTCGAGACCCAGTACTTC. Protein product: CASSSPGGVETQYF. The chain has TRBV27 and TRBJ2-5, with D tentatively TRBD2 (6 bases). CDR1 MNHEY and CDR2 SMNVEV come from the germline V gene (reference sequence). The CDR3 covers 14 residues. Trimming took 4 bases from V and 5 from J, leaving 14 bases between them.

The chain joins TRBV18 to TRBJ2-7, with TRBD1 matching 10 bases. The CDR3 consists of 16 residues. Looked up from germline, CDR1 is KGHSH and CDR2 is LQKENI. V shed 4 bases and J 4 bases; nucleotides not matched to a gene: 10. The CDR3 bases are TGTGCCAGCTCACTCCTGCCGGGACAGGGGATGTACGAGCAGTACTTC. Translating it yields CASSLLPGQGMYEQYF.

This clonotype was seen repeatedly, ten times or more. This chain connects TRBV7-9 to TRBJ2-3; D possibly corresponds to TRBD1 (5 bases). V lost 5 bases to trimming and J lost 4 bases, with 10 bases between them. Germline V gene sequence: CDR1 SEHNR, CDR2 FQNEAQ (reference sequence). This CDR3 region has 13 residues. The CDR3: CASSAQGADTQYF. The CDR3 coding sequence is TGTGCCAGCAGCGCCCAGGGTGCAGATACGCAGTATTTT.

The V gene is TRBV18, the J gene TRBJ2-1, with 11 bases that match TRBD2. The ends lost 3 bases at V and 3 bases at J; junction bases unmatched: 7. The length of the CDR3 is 17 residues. CDR1 and CDR2 from the germline V gene are KGHSH and LQKENI. The CDR3: CASSPVVAGGSYNEQFF. CDR3 nucleotide sequence: TGTGCCAGCTCACCCGTGGTAGCGGGAGGGAGCTACAATGAGCAGTTCTTC. Complete variable domain (other parts from reference TRBV18 and TRBJ2-1): NAGVMQNPRHLVRRRGQEARLRCSPMKGHSHVYWYRQLPEEGLKFMVYLQKENIIDESGMPKERFSAEFPKEGPSILRIQQVVRGDSAAYFCASSPVVAGGSYNEQFFGPGTRLTVL.

Only a few counts were recorded for this clonotype. This chain connects TRBV20-1 to TRBJ2-2; 10 bases match TRBD1. V lost 5 bases, J lost 6 bases, and 9 bases stayed unmatched. The length of the CDR3 is 15 residues. Germline V gene sequence: CDR1 DFQATT, CDR2 SNEGSKA (reference sequence). The CDR3 DNA reads as TGCAGTGCTCCTATCCGGGACAGGGGTGCCGGGGAGCTGTTTTTT. Translating it yields CSAPIRDRGAGELFF.

At least ten counts were recorded for this clonotype. V usage is TRBV12-3 or TRBV12-4 and J usage is TRBJ1-1; D ambiguous. The CDR3 contains 13 residues. V was shortened by 2 bases and J by 3 bases, with 7 bases between the two germline ends. CDR3 DNA: TGTGCCAGCAGTTTAAAAGAGGACACTGAAGCTTTCTTT. It codes for CASSLKEDTEAFF.

The J gene is TRBJ1-1, the V gene TRBV12-3 or TRBV12-4; D is possibly TRBD1 (5 bases). The CDR3 covers 13 residues. Trimming shortened V by 7 bases and J by 1 base, and 10 bases separated the two germline ends. The CDR3 sequence is CASTLTANTEAFF. In nucleotides, the CDR3 is TGTGCCAGCACCCTGACAGCGAACACTGAAGCTTTCTTT.

This clonotype was observed at least ten times. The CDR3 DNA reads TGTGCCAGCAGTTTCTCGGACAGGGATACGCAGTATTTT. This gives the protein CASSFSDRDTQYF. The genes are TRBV5-8 and TRBJ2-3; TRBD1 aligns across 7 bases. The CDR3 is 13 residues long. CDR1 and CDR2 from the germline V gene are SGHTS and YDEGEE. The V segment lost 5 bases and the J segment 6 bases; nucleotides outside the gene matches: 6. Full variable domain (outside the CDR3, taken from reference TRBV5-8 and TRBJ2-3): EAGVTQSPTHLIKTRGQQATLRCSPISGHTSVYWYQQALGLGLQFLLWYDEGEERNRGNFPPRFSGRQFPNYSSELNVNALELEDSALYLCASSFSDRDTQYFGPGTRLTVL.

Ten or more counts support this clonotype. This chain joins TRBV2 and TRBJ1-5, with D hard to call. In germline, CDR1 is SNHLY, CDR2 FYNNEI. The CDR3 contains 13 residues. Trimming pared 3 bases from V and 0 bases from J, leaving 3 bases between. The CDR3 protein is CASSENSNQPQHF. CDR3 DNA sequence: TGTGCCAGCAGTGAGAATAGCAATCAGCCCCAGCATTTT.

The chain couples TRBV6-1 to TRBJ1-6, with D uncertain. With 6 bases removed from V and 10 bases from J, the gap between germline ends came to 13 bases. CDR1 MNHNS and CDR2 SASEGT come from the germline V gene. The CDR3 runs 13 residues. The CDR3 DNA reads as TGTGCCAGCAGCCTGGGCCCGGAATCACCCCTCCACTTT. Amino acids: CASSLGPESPLHF.

This clonotype has a count of ten or more. This chain links TRBV7-9 with TRBJ2-1; D is possibly TRBD2 (5 bases). The germline V and J ends were trimmed by 5 bases and 3 bases, with 17 bases remaining between them. Germline V gene lookup returns CDR1 SEHNR and CDR2 FQNEAQ (reference sequence). The CDR3 sequence is 16 residues long. The CDR3 loop reads CASSLTSGGLYNEQFF. DNA for the CDR3: TGTGCCAGCAGCCTAACCTCAGGAGGCCTCTACAATGAGCAGTTCTTC.